One and the same sample provided the 10 T cell receptor beta chains below, sequenced in a study of blood T cell repertoires in COVID-19. Assay: immunoSEQ multiplex PCR; the TCRdb copy retains only in-frame clones and omits some. In the table there are around 140,000 clones, approximately 88% of which are singletons. Material for sequencing was peripheral blood. Receptor source: a man aged 55-75 years with acute or convalescent COVID-19.

The chain links TRBV9 to TRBJ1-6, with 7 bases fitting TRBD1. J was trimmed by 8 bases and V by 0 bases; bases with no gene match: 8. The CDR3 length is 16 residues. Per the germline V gene, CDR1 is SGDLS and CDR2 is YYNGEE. The CDR3 protein is CASSVGDRASDSPLHF. CDR3 DNA: TGTGCCAGCAGCGTAGGAGACAGGGCGAGTGATTCACCCCTCCACTTT.

The V call is TRBV18, the J call TRBJ2-2; maybe TRBD1 (5 bases). Looked up from germline, CDR1 is KGHSH and CDR2 is LQKENI. V gave up 6 bases and J gave up 6 bases, with 11 bases separating them. The CDR3 is made up of 13 amino acids. The CDR3 coding sequence is TGTGCCAGCTCCCTACGACAGTCCGGGGAGCTGTTTTTT. Translating it yields CASSLRQSGELFF.

This chain connects TRBV19 to TRBJ1-5; 9 bases agree with TRBD1. V lost 4 bases and J lost 6; bases outside the gene matches: 7. Germline loops: CDR1 LNHDA, CDR2 SQIVND (reference sequence). The CDR3 consists of 15 residues. CDR3 in amino acids: CASSTGTGKGQPQHF. The CDR3 bases are TGTGCCAGTAGTACAGGGACAGGGAAAGGTCAGCCCCAGCATTTT.

The chain links TRBV4-1 to TRBJ1-2; 7 bases map to TRBD1. Germline V gene data show CDR1 as MGHRA and CDR2 as YSYEKL. Unmatched junction bases numbered 2, after V lost 4 bases and J lost 0 bases. The CDR3 runs to 14 residues. The CDR3 DNA is TGCGCCAGCAGCCGGACAGGATCTAACTATGGCTACACCTTC. Protein: CASSRTGSNYGYTF.

The genes are TRBV19 and TRBJ2-7; D not resolved. The CDR3 contains 14 residues. Trimming removed 4 bases from V and 5 bases from J, with 15 bases in between. CDR1 LNHDA and CDR2 SQIVND come from the germline V gene (reference sequence). The CDR3 loop reads CASSSSRRNHEQYF. CDR3 DNA sequence: TGTGCCAGTAGTAGTAGCCGTCGGAACCACGAGCAGTACTTC.

This clone occurred once. The chain recombines TRBV25-1 with TRBJ2-1, with D possibly TRBD1 on 5 matching bases. Between the trimmed V and J ends, which lost 2 bases and 0 bases, there was a span of 5 bases. This CDR3 has 14 residues. Germline CDR1 and CDR2: MGHDK and SYGVNS. The CDR3 DNA sequence: TGTGCCAGCAGTGAACAGGGCTCCTACAATGAGCAGTTCTTC. It specifies CASSEQGSYNEQFF.

The V and J genes are TRBV7-9 and TRBJ2-6; D may be TRBD2 (6 bases). Germline V gene sequence: CDR1 SEHNR, CDR2 FQNEAQ (reference sequence). Trimming shortened V by 4 bases and J by 2 bases, and 15 bases separated the two germline ends. This CDR3 is 17 amino acids long. The CDR3 sequence is CASSSGAGGTGANVLTF. DNA for the CDR3: TGTGCCAGCAGCTCCGGCGCAGGAGGGACTGGGGCCAACGTCCTGACTTTC.

V and J are TRBV6-2 or TRBV6-3 and TRBJ2-1; D is unresolved. V gave up 6 bases and J gave up 2 bases, with 8 bases separating them. The CDR3 loop spans 13 amino acids. CDR1 is MNHEY, CDR2 SVGEGT, per germline. The CDR3 region is CASSRSTYNEQFF. CDR3 nucleotides: TGTGCCAGCAGCCGGAGCACCTACAATGAGCAGTTCTTC.

This sequence joins TRBV2 and TRBJ1-4; 12 bases line up with TRBD1. Germline CDR1 SNHLY, CDR2 FYNNEI. The ends lost 11 bases at V and 0 bases at J; junction bases unmatched: 10. The CDR3 loop spans 17 amino acids. This chain's CDR3 is CAGDRGRRLATNEKLFF. CDR3 in DNA: TGTGCCGGGGACAGGGGGCGTCGGCTTGCAACTAATGAAAAACTGTTTTTT.

The chain has TRBV28 and TRBJ1-3; TRBD1 agrees at 8 bases. This CDR3 comprises 19 residues. Germline trimming cut 5 bases from V and 1 base from J; bases unmatched to any gene: 16. CDR1 is MDHEN and CDR2 is SYDVKM in the germline V gene. DNA for the CDR3: TGTGCCAGCAGTACGCTTGTATTACAGGGGGTTAGATCTGGAAACACCATATATTTT. Amino acids: CASSTLVLQGVRSGNTIYF.